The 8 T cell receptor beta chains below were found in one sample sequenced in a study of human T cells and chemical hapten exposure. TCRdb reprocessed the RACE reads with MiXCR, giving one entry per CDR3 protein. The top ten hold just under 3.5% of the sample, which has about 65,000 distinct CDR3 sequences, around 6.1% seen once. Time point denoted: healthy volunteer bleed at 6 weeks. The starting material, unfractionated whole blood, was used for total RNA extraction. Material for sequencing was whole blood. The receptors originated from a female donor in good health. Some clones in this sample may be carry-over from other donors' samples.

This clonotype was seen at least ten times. CDR3 region: CASSLGARGSEKLFF. Here the CDR3 DNA reads TGTGCCAGCAGCCTTGGGGCCAGGGGAAGTGAAAAACTGTTTTTT. The chain combines TRBV5-6 with TRBJ1-4, with D perhaps matching TRBD1 (6 bases). The germline gives CDR1 SGHDT, CDR2 YYEEEE. V was trimmed by 4 bases and J by 7 bases, leaving 17 bases between them. This CDR3 contains 15 residues.

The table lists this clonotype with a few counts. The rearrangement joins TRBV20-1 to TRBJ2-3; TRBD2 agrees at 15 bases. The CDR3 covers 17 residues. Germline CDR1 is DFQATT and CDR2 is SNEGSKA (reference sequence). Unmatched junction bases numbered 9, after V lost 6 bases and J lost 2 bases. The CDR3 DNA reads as TGCAGTGCACATGGACTAGCGGGAGGGCCGGACACAGATACGCAGTATTTT. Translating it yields CSAHGLAGGPDTDTQYF.

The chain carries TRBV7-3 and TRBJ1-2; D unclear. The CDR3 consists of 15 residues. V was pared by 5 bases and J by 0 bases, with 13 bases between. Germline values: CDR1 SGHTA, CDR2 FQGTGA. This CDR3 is CASSPNAGTNYGYTF. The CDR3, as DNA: TGTGCCAGCAGCCCTAACGCCGGGACTAACTATGGCTACACCTTC.

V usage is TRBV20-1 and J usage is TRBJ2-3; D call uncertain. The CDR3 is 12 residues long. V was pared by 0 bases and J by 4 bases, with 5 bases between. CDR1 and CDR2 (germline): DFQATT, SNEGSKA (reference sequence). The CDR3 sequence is CSAREVADTQYF. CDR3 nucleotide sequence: TGCAGTGCTAGAGAAGTTGCAGATACGCAGTATTTT.

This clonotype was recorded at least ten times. The CDR3 protein is CASSFTTGGPREKLFF. CDR3 DNA sequence: TGTGCCAGCAGCTTTACTACAGGGGGCCCCCGCGAAAAACTGTTTTTT. The J gene is TRBJ1-4, the V gene TRBV7-9; 9 positions agree with TRBD1. The V segment lost 3 bases and the J segment 8 bases; nucleotides outside the gene matches: 10. The CDR3 loop spans 16 amino acids. Germline values: CDR1 SEHNR, CDR2 FQNEAQ (reference sequence). The full variable domain, with the rest looked up from reference TRBV7-9 and TRBJ1-4, is DTGVSQNPRHKITKRGQNVTFRCDPISEHNRLYWYRQTLGQGPEFLTYFQNEAQLEKSRLLSDRFSAERPKGSFSTLEIQRTEQGDSAMYLCASSFTTGGPREKLFFGSGTQLSVL.

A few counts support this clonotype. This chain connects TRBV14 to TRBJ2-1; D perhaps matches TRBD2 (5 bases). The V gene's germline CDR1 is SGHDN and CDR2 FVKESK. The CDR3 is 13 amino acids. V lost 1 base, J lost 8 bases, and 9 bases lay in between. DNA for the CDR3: TGTGCCAGCAGCCAAGGAGGGTACGATGAGCAGTTCTTC. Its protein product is CASSQGGYDEQFF. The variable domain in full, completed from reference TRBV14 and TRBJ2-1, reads EAGVTQFPSHSVIEKGQTVTLRCDPISGHDNLYWYRRVMGKEIKFLLHFVKESKQDESGMPNNRFLAERTGGTYSTLKVQPAELEDSGVYFCASSQGGYDEQFFGPGTRLTVL.

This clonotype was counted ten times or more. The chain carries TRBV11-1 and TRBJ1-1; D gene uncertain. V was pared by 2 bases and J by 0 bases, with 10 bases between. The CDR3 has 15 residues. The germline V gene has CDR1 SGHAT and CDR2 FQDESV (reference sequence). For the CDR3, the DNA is TGTGCCAGCAGCTTACAGCCTTCTATGAACACTGAAGCTTTCTTT. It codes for CASSLQPSMNTEAFF.

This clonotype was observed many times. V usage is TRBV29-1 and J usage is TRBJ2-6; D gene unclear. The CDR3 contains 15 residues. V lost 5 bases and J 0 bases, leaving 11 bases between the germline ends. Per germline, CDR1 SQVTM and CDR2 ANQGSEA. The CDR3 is CSVWVQDSGANVLTF. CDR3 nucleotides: TGCAGCGTTTGGGTCCAGGACTCTGGGGCCAACGTCCTGACTTTC.